The 31 T cell receptor beta chains presented below share a single source sample, sequenced in a study of identifying expanded T cells in peripheral blood. The protocol was immunoSEQ multiplex PCR, while the TCRdb copy is restricted to in-frame clones and leaves out a portion. The data show fewer than 80,000 clones, about four fifths seen once. Sequencing was carried out using blood. Receptor source: a person aged 18 to 70 in good health.

The chain recombines TRBV19 with TRBJ1-2; D unclear. Trimming pared 0 bases from V and 13 bases from J, leaving 12 bases between. The germline gives CDR1 LNHDA, CDR2 SQIVND (reference sequence). The length of the CDR3 is 12 residues. The CDR3 region has the DNA TGTGCCAGTAGTATAGATGGGAGATACTCCACCTTC. Translated: CASSIDGRYSTF.

The chain carries TRBV6-5 and TRBJ1-1; TRBD1 agrees at 10 bases. The CDR3 is 15 amino acids. The junction had 10 bases not matched to a gene; V was cut back by 2 bases and J by 10 bases. Looked up from germline, CDR1 is MNHEY and CDR2 is SVGAGI. The CDR3 coding sequence is TGTGCCAGCAGTTACCGCACCAACGGACAGGGGGGAGCTTTCTTT. Amino acids: CASSYRTNGQGGAFF.

The V and J genes are TRBV30 and TRBJ1-4; tentative D call: TRBD1 (6 bases). The CDR3 sequence is 15 residues long. The germline V and J ends were trimmed by 2 bases and 5 bases, with 15 bases remaining between them. Germline CDR1 is GTSNPN and CDR2 is SVGIG (reference sequence). The CDR3 bases are TGTGCCTGGAGTAGGGACATCGGGCCGAATGAAAAACTGTTTTTT. As protein: CAWSRDIGPNEKLFF.

This clone was found a few times. V usage is TRBV2 and J usage is TRBJ1-1, with D tentatively TRBD1 (5 bases). V lost 7 bases, J lost 2 bases, and 17 bases lay in between. The CDR3 is made up of 15 amino acids. Germline values: CDR1 SNHLY, CDR2 FYNNEI. In nucleotides, the CDR3 is TGTGCCAGCAACGCAGGGATGGCTGGAAACACTGAAGCTTTCTTT. This gives the protein CASNAGMAGNTEAFF.

J is TRBJ2-1 and V is TRBV2; weak D call: TRBD2 (6 bases). Per the germline V gene, CDR1 is SNHLY and CDR2 is FYNNEI. CDR3 size: 12 residues. V lost 8 bases to trimming and J lost 7 bases, with 12 bases between them. CDR3 nucleotides: TGTGCCAGCTTTGGGGAGGCTAATGAGCAGTTCTTC. It translates to CASFGEANEQFF.

The rearrangement joins TRBV20-1 to TRBJ1-1, with D possibly being TRBD1 (6 bases). CDR3 size: 11 residues. V shed 4 bases and J shed 6 bases, with 9 bases lying between them. In germline, CDR1 is DFQATT, CDR2 SNEGSKA (reference sequence). CDR3 nucleotide sequence: TGCAGTGCTAAGACAGGAGCTGAAGCTTTCTTT. Its translation is CSAKTGAEAFF.

The CDR3 spells CASSDSAFGSGARAFF. The DNA of the CDR3 is TGTGCCAGCAGTGATTCTGCCTTCGGATCAGGGGCCCGAGCTTTCTTT. The V and J genes are TRBV6-1 and TRBJ1-1; D possibly corresponds to TRBD1 (6 bases). V lost 3 bases and J lost 10, with 24 bases in between. Germline V gives CDR1 MNHNS, CDR2 SASEGT. This CDR3 has 16 residues.

The chain employs TRBV19 and TRBJ1-5; D is unresolved. Trimming shortened V by 2 bases and J by 7 bases, and 15 bases separated the two germline ends. The CDR3 runs to 15 residues. Germline lookup yields CDR1 LNHDA and CDR2 SQIVND (reference sequence). CDR3 residues: CASSIYGPSEQPQHF. CDR3 DNA: TGTGCCAGTAGTATATACGGTCCGAGCGAACAGCCCCAGCATTTT.

The chain employs TRBV28 and TRBJ2-3; 12 nucleotides agree with TRBD2. Trimming removed 5 bases from V and 1 base from J; junction bases left unmatched: 4. CDR1 and CDR2 (germline): MDHEN, SYDVKM. This CDR3 comprises 16 residues. CDR3 loop: CASSPPSGGGTDTQYF. The CDR3 nucleotides are TGTGCCAGCAGTCCCCCTAGCGGGGGGGGCACAGATACGCAGTATTTT.

The rearrangement links TRBV18 to TRBJ2-7; a weak D match, TRBD1 (5 bases). Germline V gives CDR1 KGHSH, CDR2 LQKENI. V lost 5 bases to trimming and J lost 1 base, with 12 bases between them. The CDR3 sequence is 14 residues long. CDR3: CASSTGHGSYEQYF. The CDR3 DNA reads TGTGCCAGCTCAACCGGACACGGGTCCTACGAGCAGTACTTC.

V and J are TRBV10-2 and TRBJ2-7; 7 nucleotides line up with TRBD1. Unmatched junction bases numbered 11, after V lost 2 bases and J lost 4 bases. Germline CDR1 and CDR2: WSHSY and SAAADI. The CDR3 contains 16 residues. The CDR3 protein is CASSENRGSQRYEQYF. DNA of the CDR3: TGCGCCAGCAGTGAGAACAGGGGCAGTCAAAGGTACGAGCAGTACTTC.

This chain links TRBV5-1 with TRBJ2-7; D possibly corresponds to TRBD1 (5 bases). V shed 4 bases and J shed 0 bases, with 11 bases lying between them. In germline, CDR1 is SGHRS, CDR2 YFSETQ. The CDR3 totals 14 residues. CDR3 coding DNA: TGCGCCAGCAGCCTAGACAGCGTCTCCTACGAGCAGTACTTC. Residues: CASSLDSVSYEQYF.

CDR3 coding DNA: TGTGCCAGCAGTCCGACTTGGGGGATGAAAAACACCATATATTTT. Protein sequence: CASSPTWGMKNTIYF. This chain joins TRBV28 and TRBJ1-3; D may be TRBD1 (5 bases). V lost 5 bases and J lost 6, with 17 bases in between. The CDR3 consists of 15 residues. In germline, CDR1 is MDHEN, CDR2 SYDVKM.

This sequence joins TRBV29-1 and TRBJ1-3; D ambiguous. Germline CDR1 reads SQVTM; CDR2 reads ANQGSEA. V lost 7 bases and J 0 bases, leaving 4 bases between the germline ends. There are 11 residues in the CDR3. The CDR3 is CSATSGNTIYF. The CDR3 DNA follows: TGCAGCGCCACCTCTGGAAACACCATATATTTT.

The genes are TRBV9 and TRBJ2-6; the D gene is possibly TRBD1 (5 bases). Germline-derived CDR1 and CDR2 are SGDLS and YYNGEE. V was trimmed by 0 bases and J by 5 bases, leaving 9 bases between them. The CDR3 length is 15 residues. DNA for the CDR3: TGTGCCAGCAGCGTAGACCCGGACAGGGCCAACGTCCTGACTTTC. This translates into CASSVDPDRANVLTF. Full variable domain (remainder filled in from reference TRBV9 and TRBJ2-6): DSGVTQTPKHLITATGQRVTLRCSPRSGDLSVYWYQQSLDQGLQFLIQYYNGEERAKGNILERFSAQQFPDLHSELNLSSLELGDSALYFCASSVDPDRANVLTFGAGSRLTVL.

This clone ranks as medium-sized. The chain carries TRBV5-8 and TRBJ1-1, with 10 bases that match TRBD1. CDR1 SGHTS and CDR2 YDEGEE come from the germline V gene. CDR3 size: 16 residues. With 6 bases clipped from V and 0 bases from J, the junction kept 8 bases outside the gene matches. CDR3: CASKPRGQGMNTEAFF. The CDR3 DNA reads TGTGCCAGCAAGCCTCGGGGACAGGGGATGAACACTGAAGCTTTCTTT.

V usage is TRBV30 and J usage is TRBJ2-1; D gene ambiguous. The length of the CDR3 is 13 residues. Trimming took off 4 bases at V and 7 bases at J, with 14 bases between the two ends. The germline V gene has CDR1 GTSNPN and CDR2 SVGIG (reference sequence). The CDR3 loop reads CAWTLGLGNEQFF. CDR3 DNA sequence: TGTGCCTGGACCCTGGGCCTGGGGAATGAGCAGTTCTTC.

The V and J genes are TRBV30 and TRBJ1-2; TRBD1 agrees at 11 bases. Germline V CDR1 and CDR2: GTSNPN, SVGIG (reference sequence). This CDR3 contains 14 residues. J was trimmed by 3 bases and V by 3 bases; bases with no gene match: 3. DNA of the CDR3: TGTGCCTGGAGCCGGGACAGGGGGGACTATGGCTACACCTTC. Encoded protein: CAWSRDRGDYGYTF. Full variable domain (remainder filled in from reference TRBV30 and TRBJ1-2): SQTIHQWPATLVQPVGSPLSLECTVEGTSNPNLYWYRQAAGRGLQLLFYSVGIGQISSEVPQNLSASRPQDRQFILSSKKLLLSDSGFYLCAWSRDRGDYGYTFGSGTRLTVV.

This clone appeared a single time. The V gene is TRBV6-6, the J gene TRBJ1-2; D is uncertain. Germline V lookup: CDR1 MNHNY, CDR2 SVGAGI (reference sequence). Trimming took off 0 bases at V and 0 bases at J, with 5 bases between the two ends. There are 14 residues in the CDR3. The CDR3 sequence is CASSYSPPNYGYTF. The CDR3 DNA reads as TGTGCCAGCAGTTACTCCCCCCCTAACTATGGCTACACCTTC.

The V and J genes are TRBV19 and TRBJ1-1; no clear D gene. The germline V gene has CDR1 LNHDA and CDR2 SQIVND (reference sequence). The CDR3 consists of 15 residues. Trimming took 6 bases from V and 1 from J, leaving 15 bases between them. CDR3 bases: TGTGCCAGTAGCCTCAGGATTTATCGGAACACTGAAGCTTTCTTT. Encoded protein: CASSLRIYRNTEAFF.

The CDR3 reads CASSLQGVLNGYTF. The DNA of the CDR3 is TGTGCCAGCAGTTTACAGGGTGTCCTCAATGGCTACACCTTC. The chain joins TRBV6-1 to TRBJ1-2; D might be TRBD1 (6 bases). Germline CDR1 is MNHNS and CDR2 is SASEGT. Trimming left V 5 bases short and J 6 bases short, with 16 bases between. This CDR3 has 14 residues.

In regard to this clone: The sample contains more than one DNA sequence encoding this CDR3. The V call is TRBV11-3, the J call TRBJ2-5, with D possibly matching TRBD2 (5 bases). The germline CDR1 and CDR2 sequences are SGHNT and YENEEA. V was trimmed by 1 base and J by 4 bases, leaving 16 bases between them. The length of the CDR3 is 16 residues. The CDR3 reads CASSLARTALGETQYF. The CDR3 bases are TGTGCCAGCAGCTTAGCACGGACTGCCTTGGGAGAGACCCAGTACTTC.

The chain uses TRBV15 and TRBJ1-3; D remains unclear. The CDR3 runs to 14 residues. Germline lookup yields CDR1 LNHNV and CDR2 YYDKDF (reference sequence). V lost 2 bases and J lost 0, with 5 bases in between. CDR3 nucleotide sequence: TGTGCCACCAGCAGATCGAACTCTGGAAACACCATATATTTT. Its protein is CATSRSNSGNTIYF.

The J gene is TRBJ1-1, the V gene TRBV5-1, with TRBD1 identical over 8 bases. The CDR3 loop spans 15 amino acids. The junction had 6 bases not matched to a gene; V was cut back by 0 bases and J by 5 bases. Per the germline V gene, CDR1 is SGHRS and CDR2 is YFSETQ. This CDR3 is CASSLERTGLTEAFF. CDR3 nucleotide sequence: TGCGCCAGCAGCTTGGAAAGGACAGGGTTGACTGAAGCTTTCTTT. Drawing the rest from reference TRBV5-1 and TRBJ1-1, the complete variable domain is KAGVTQTPRYLIKTRGQQVTLSCSPISGHRSVSWYQQTPGQGLQFLFEYFSETQRNKGNFPGRFSGRQFSNSRSEMNVSTLELGDSALYLCASSLERTGLTEAFFGQGTRLTVV.

This clone was observed a few times. The chain joins TRBV30 to TRBJ2-2; no clear D. Deletions cut 0 bases from V and 1 base from J, with 12 bases between. The CDR3 is 16 amino acids. CDR1 is GTSNPN and CDR2 is SVGIG in the germline V gene (reference sequence). In nucleotides, the CDR3 is TGTGCCTGGAGTGTAATCGGCCAATTGAACACCGGGGAGCTGTTTTTT. This encodes CAWSVIGQLNTGELFF.

The chain employs TRBV5-4 and TRBJ2-2; TRBD1 might be the D (6 bases). Between the trimmed V and J ends, which lost 6 bases and 3 bases, there was a span of 15 bases. The germline V gene has CDR1 SGHNT and CDR2 YYREEE (reference sequence). This CDR3 has 15 residues. CDR3 region: CASTVEGGHTGELFF. DNA for the CDR3: TGTGCCAGCACCGTTGAAGGGGGTCACACCGGGGAGCTGTTTTTT.

The chain joins TRBV27 to TRBJ1-1; D is ambiguous. The germline CDR1 and CDR2 sequences are MNHEY and SMNVEV (reference sequence). This CDR3 has 13 amino acids. V was shortened by 2 bases and J by 0 bases, with 4 bases between the two germline ends. The CDR3 bases are TGTGCCAGCAGTTTAGGTTTGAACACTGAAGCTTTCTTT. Translated: CASSLGLNTEAFF.

The rearrangement uses TRBV5-4 and TRBJ2-6; D unresolved. In germline, CDR1 is SGHNT, CDR2 YYREEE (reference sequence). This CDR3 spans 15 amino acids. Trimming shortened V by 3 bases and J by 0 bases, and 7 bases separated the two germline ends. The CDR3 sequence is CASSSRGSGANVLTF. The CDR3 nucleotides are TGTGCCAGCAGCTCGCGCGGCTCTGGGGCCAACGTCCTGACTTTC.

CDR3 sequence: CASRITGLGAFF. DNA for the CDR3: TGTGCCAGCAGGATTACAGGGCTCGGGGCTTTCTTT. The rearrangement joins TRBV6-1 to TRBJ1-1, with D possibly matching TRBD1 (6 bases). Germline CDR1 MNHNS, CDR2 SASEGT. The CDR3 loop spans 12 amino acids. With 6 bases removed from V and 11 bases from J, the gap between germline ends came to 16 bases.

The CDR3 loop reads CSVGFSPLHF. Here the CDR3 DNA reads TGCAGCGTTGGTTTCTCACCCCTCCACTTT. The chain couples TRBV29-1 to TRBJ1-6, with D unresolved. CDR1 and CDR2 from the germline V gene are SQVTM and ANQGSEA. Trimming stripped 4 bases from V and 10 bases from J, with 5 bases between. The CDR3 covers 10 residues.

The chain employs TRBV29-1 and TRBJ1-2, with 7 nucleotides matching TRBD1. V gave up 7 bases and J gave up 0 bases; unmatched junction bases: 17. This CDR3 comprises 17 residues. In germline, CDR1 is SQVTM, CDR2 ANQGSEA. The CDR3 sequence is CSGIIMGNDRANYGYTF. For the CDR3, the DNA is TGCAGCGGAATTATCATGGGGAACGACAGGGCTAACTATGGCTACACCTTC.